This T cell receptor (beta chain) appears in the sequencing data of a study of shared clonotypes between healthy human individuals. Study background: The plates for each donor numbered three CD4 naive, three CD4 memory, two CD8 naive and one CD8 memory.

With regard to this clone: Its matching antigen is unknown.

DNA at about 200 ng, around 30,000 T cell genomes, went into sorted-subset replicate PCRs. Source study methods: ImmunoSEQ junction-only sequences lacked quality scores, so their filtering differed. TCRdb's copy holds only in-frame clones and misses some; the assay was immunoSEQ multiplex PCR. V, J and clone size are taken as reported in that table, and D and trimming were inferred from the DNA itself. The sample yields some 2,000,000 clones, nearly 97% seen once. Regarding the study as a whole: Clonotypes which were not shared had lower generation probabilities than clonotypes that all four donors shared.

The CDR3 extends over 15 amino acids. Germline V gene lookup returns CDR1 SEHNR and CDR2 FQNEAQ (reference sequence). V was trimmed by 5 bases and J by 6 bases, leaving 16 bases between them. The sequenced sample consisted of naive CD4+ T cells sorted from blood. Subset specified: CD45RA+ positively selected. The TCR comes from a young man in good health. The J gene is TRBJ1-4, the V gene TRBV7-9, with a tentative D call TRBD1 (5 bases). CDR3 protein: CASSPPGAQDEKLFF. The CDR3 region has the DNA TGTGCCAGCAGCCCCCCTGGGGCCCAGGATGAAAAACTGTTTTTT.